The entry that follows covers one TCR beta chain sequence. This entry comes from a study of blood T cell repertoires in COVID-19. Turning to the study itself: Nucleic acid was either cDNA or gDNA, and it came from T cells, B-cell-depleted T cells, or PBMCs.

The authors' processing: Using reference gene primer amplification, nucleated cell counts were estimated. Assay used: immunoSEQ multiplex PCR; TCRdb lists only in-frame clones, some missing. V, J and clone size were drawn from that table, and D and trimming were deduced from the DNA. This table holds 150,000 to 200,000 clones, 88% found once. CDR1 is MNHEY, CDR2 SVGAGI, per germline. The CDR3 covers 15 residues. V lost 10 bases, J lost 0 bases, and 12 bases stayed unmatched. The clonotype was recovered from a man in his sixties with acute or convalescent COVID-19. The J gene is TRBJ2-7, the V gene TRBV6-5; 7 bases fit TRBD2. The sample taken for sequencing was peripheral blood. The CDR3, as DNA: TGTGCCACTATGCCCCTGCGGGGGTACTCCTACGAGCAGTACTTC. Encoded protein: CATMPLRGYSYEQYF.